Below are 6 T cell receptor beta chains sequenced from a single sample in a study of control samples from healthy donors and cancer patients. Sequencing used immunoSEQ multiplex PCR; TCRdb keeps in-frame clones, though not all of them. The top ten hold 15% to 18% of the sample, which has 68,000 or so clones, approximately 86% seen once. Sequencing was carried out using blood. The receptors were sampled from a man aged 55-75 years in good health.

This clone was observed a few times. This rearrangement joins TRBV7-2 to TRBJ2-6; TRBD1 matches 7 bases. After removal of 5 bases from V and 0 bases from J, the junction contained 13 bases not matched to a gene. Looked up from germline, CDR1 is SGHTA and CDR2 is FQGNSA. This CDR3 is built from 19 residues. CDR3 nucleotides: TGTGCCAGCAGCCCCTCCGGGACAGTACGTCGCTCTGGGGCCAACGTCCTGACTTTC. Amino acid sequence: CASSPSGTVRRSGANVLTF.

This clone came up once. The CDR3 protein is CASSSSGTGALEQFF. The CDR3 DNA sequence: TGCGCCAGCAGTTCCTCCGGGACAGGGGCTTTAGAGCAGTTCTTC. The rearrangement joins TRBV5-1 to TRBJ2-1; TRBD1 matches 10 bases. Germline V CDR1 and CDR2: SGHRS, YFSETQ. Losses at the gene ends were 5 bases for V and 10 bases for J; bases not matched to a gene: 12. The CDR3 sequence is 15 residues long.

The CDR3 sequence is CASSVRGTTGELFF. CDR3 DNA: TGCGCCAGCAGCGTCCGGGGAACTACCGGGGAGCTGTTTTTT. The chain recombines TRBV5-1 with TRBJ2-2; D is possibly TRBD2 (5 bases). Germline V lookup: CDR1 SGHRS, CDR2 YFSETQ. This CDR3 has 14 amino acids. The V end lost 4 bases, the J end lost 5 bases, and 12 bases lay between the germline ends. Using reference TRBV5-1 and TRBJ2-2 for the parts outside the CDR3, the full variable domain is KAGVTQTPRYLIKTRGQQVTLSCSPISGHRSVSWYQQTPGQGLQFLFEYFSETQRNKGNFPGRFSGRQFSNSRSEMNVSTLELGDSALYLCASSVRGTTGELFFGEGSRLTVL.

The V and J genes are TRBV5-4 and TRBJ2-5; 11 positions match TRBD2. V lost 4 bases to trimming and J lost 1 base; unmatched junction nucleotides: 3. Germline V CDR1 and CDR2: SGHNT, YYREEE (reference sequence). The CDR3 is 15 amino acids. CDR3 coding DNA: TGTGCCAGCAGCATTAGCGGGAGGGCCCAAGAGACCCAGTACTTC. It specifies CASSISGRAQETQYF.

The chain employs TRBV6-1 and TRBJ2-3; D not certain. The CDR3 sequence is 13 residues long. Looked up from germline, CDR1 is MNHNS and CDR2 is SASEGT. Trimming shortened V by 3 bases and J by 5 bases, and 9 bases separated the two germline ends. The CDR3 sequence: CASSEMKGDTQYF. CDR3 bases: TGTGCCAGCAGTGAGATGAAGGGAGATACGCAGTATTTT.

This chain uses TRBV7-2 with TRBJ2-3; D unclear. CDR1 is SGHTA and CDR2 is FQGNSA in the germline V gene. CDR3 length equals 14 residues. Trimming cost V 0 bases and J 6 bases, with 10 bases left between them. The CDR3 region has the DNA TGTGCCAGCAGCTTAGCAGACGGAACCGATACGCAGTATTTT. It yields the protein CASSLADGTDTQYF.